This TCR beta chain was sequenced for a study of blood T cell repertoires in COVID-19. Study-level background: There were acute and convalescent COVID-19 samples, and they came from the United States, Italy and Spain.

Source study methods: For nucleated cells, counts were estimated from reference gene primer amplification. The assay was immunoSEQ multiplex PCR, and TCRdb's table has in-frame clones only and misses some. V and J calls and clone size are as listed in that table; D and trimming were resolved from the DNA. The table includes 110,000 or so clones, approximately 90% detected once. Trimming pared 0 bases from V and 1 base from J, leaving 12 bases between. The CDR3 length is 16 residues. Sequenced input: peripheral blood. The receptor's source is a human donor in a cohort sampled during active COVID-19. The rearrangement links TRBV23-1 to TRBJ1-2; possibly TRBD1 for D (5 bases). TRBV23-1 is an open reading frame, and its role is uncertain. CDR3 amino acids: CASSQSGRVFNYGYTF. The CDR3 nucleotides are TGCGCCAGCAGTCAATCGGGCAGGGTCTTTAACTATGGCTACACCTTC.